The 17 T cell receptor beta chains below come from one sample, sequenced in a study of HIV-infected patients and healthy controls. 500 ng RNA was reverse transcribed with alpha and beta constant-region primers. Alpha and beta chain libraries were made separately by chain-specific third strand synthesis with multiplexing indices. TCRdb ran MiXCR on the 5' RACE reads and lists one entry per CDR3 protein. The data show approximately 13,000 distinct CDR3 sequences, roughly 12% seen once. Antiretroviral therapy had run roughly three months, about 14 weeks, before follow-up blood collection. The repertoire came from unfractionated whole blood and reflected all unsorted peripheral T cells. Specimen: blood, collected during antiretroviral therapy. These TCRs come from an adult with HIV infection. The donor label of this sample is uncertain.

This clonotype was counted at least ten times. The V gene is TRBV5-1, the J gene TRBJ1-1; no clear D gene. V was shortened by 0 bases and J by 2 bases, with 14 bases between the two germline ends. CDR1 and CDR2 (germline): SGHRS, YFSETQ. There are 16 residues in the CDR3. The CDR3 sequence is CASSLGRNGLNTEAFF. The CDR3 coding sequence is TGCGCCAGCAGCTTGGGGCGGAACGGACTCAACACTGAAGCTTTCTTT. The full variable domain, completed using reference TRBV5-1 and TRBJ1-1, is KAGVTQTPRYLIKTRGQQVTLSCSPISGHRSVSWYQQTPGQGLQFLFEYFSETQRNKGNFPGRFSGRQFSNSRSEMNVSTLELGDSALYLCASSLGRNGLNTEAFFGQGTRLTVV.

This clonotype was seen ten or more times. The V gene is TRBV20-1, the J gene TRBJ2-1; 10 bases agree with TRBD2. This CDR3 contains 14 residues. J gave up 9 bases and V 5 bases, and 10 bases lay outside the gene matches. Germline loops: CDR1 DFQATT, CDR2 SNEGSKA (reference sequence). The CDR3 loop is CSAPTSGSRGEQFF. CDR3 DNA sequence: TGCAGTGCTCCGACTAGCGGGTCACGGGGTGAGCAGTTCTTC.

Turning to this clonotype: It may be a read error: a sequence one base away is much more abundant. The chain uses TRBV3-1 and TRBJ2-1; weak D call: TRBD2 (6 bases). CDR1 and CDR2 (germline): LGHDT, YNNKEL (reference sequence). Trimming stripped 11 bases from V and 10 bases from J, with 36 bases between. The CDR3 contains 18 residues. CDR3 amino acids: CASSHSYKVGGLSGEQFF. CDR3 DNA sequence: TGTGCCTCCAGCCATTCCTATAAGGTGGGAGGCCTCTCGGGGGAGCAGTTCTTC.

This clonotype was recorded at least ten times. The rearrangement uses TRBV5-1 and TRBJ1-3, with D possibly being TRBD1 (5 bases). CDR3 length equals 16 residues. Germline CDR1 reads SGHRS; CDR2 reads YFSETQ. V lost 0 bases to trimming and J lost 3 bases, with 13 bases between them. The CDR3 loop is CASSLGSAQVGNTIYF. For the CDR3, the DNA is TGCGCCAGCAGCTTGGGCTCTGCACAGGTTGGAAACACCATATATTTT.

This clonotype was found many times. The rearrangement uses TRBV4-1 and TRBJ2-4; 13 bases line up with TRBD2. CDR1 MGHRA and CDR2 YSYEKL come from the germline V gene. The CDR3 loop spans 18 amino acids. The junction had 10 bases not matched to a gene; V was cut back by 4 bases and J by 4 bases. The CDR3 loop reads CASSPKGLAGVSKNIQYF. CDR3 DNA sequence: TGCGCCAGCAGCCCAAAAGGACTAGCGGGAGTTTCTAAAAACATTCAGTACTTC.

This clonotype was found many times. This chain links TRBV25-1 with TRBJ1-6, with unresolved D. Trimming removed 4 bases at V and 7 bases at J, with 11 bases between. The CDR3 length is 14 residues. Germline lookup yields CDR1 MGHDK and CDR2 SYGVNS. The CDR3, as DNA: TGTGCCAGCAGTGCCCTCCAGAGGAATTCACCCCTCCACTTT. Encoded protein: CASSALQRNSPLHF.

This clonotype was recorded at least ten times. This chain uses TRBV7-3 with TRBJ2-7; TRBD1 matches at 9 bases. The CDR3 totals 15 residues. Germline CDR1 and CDR2: SGHTA and FQGTGA. The V segment lost 5 bases and the J segment 1 base; nucleotides outside the gene matches: 6. The CDR3 DNA follows: TGTGCCAGCAGCCTGACAGGGGGTACGTCCTACGAGCAGTACTTC. This sequence encodes CASSLTGGTSYEQYF.

The table lists this clonotype with many counts. This rearrangement joins TRBV4-1 to TRBJ2-1, with TRBD2 matching over 9 bases. V lost 0 bases, J lost 8 bases, and 14 bases stayed unmatched. Germline CDR1 is MGHRA and CDR2 is YSYEKL. The CDR3 loop spans 18 amino acids. CDR3 sequence: CASSQDRTALAGNYEQFF. As DNA, the CDR3 is TGCGCCAGCAGCCAAGATAGGACCGCACTAGCGGGTAATTATGAGCAGTTCTTC.

CDR3 sequence reads: CASSHVGRQNTGELFF. DNA of the CDR3: TGTGCCAGCAGTCACGTGGGCCGGCAAAACACCGGGGAGCTGTTTTTT. This chain joins TRBV28 and TRBJ2-2; no clear D. CDR3 length equals 16 residues. Trimming took 5 bases from V and 2 from J, leaving 15 bases between them. CDR1 and CDR2 (germline): MDHEN, SYDVKM.

This clonotype was recorded many times. The rearrangement uses TRBV20-1 and TRBJ2-7; D unresolved. The CDR3 extends over 15 amino acids. CDR1 and CDR2 (germline): DFQATT, SNEGSKA (reference sequence). Trimming took off 0 bases at V and 5 bases at J, with 17 bases between the two ends. DNA for the CDR3: TGCAGTGCTAGAGAATGGAATACACCGTCGGACGAGCAGTACTTC. Translating it yields CSAREWNTPSDEQYF.

In its sample, this clonotype ranks as medium-sized. The chain recombines TRBV14 with TRBJ2-3; the D gene is possibly TRBD1 (6 bases). Germline CDR1 SGHDN, CDR2 FVKESK. The CDR3 consists of 14 residues. V was clipped by 2 bases and J by 8 bases, with 14 bases between them. CDR3 sequence (DNA): TGTGCCAGCAGCCAAAGAGGGGGTCCTCCTACGCAGTATTTT. Its protein product is CASSQRGGPPTQYF.

The rearrangement uses TRBV7-2 and TRBJ2-5; no firm D call. The germline CDR1 and CDR2 sequences are SGHTA and FQGNSA. Trimming left V 3 bases short and J 1 base short, with 6 bases between. This CDR3 is built from 13 residues. CDR3 sequence: CASSFFSQETQYF. The CDR3 DNA follows: TGTGCCAGCAGCTTTTTTTCCCAAGAGACCCAGTACTTC.

This chain uses TRBV12-3 or TRBV12-4 with TRBJ1-6, with D tentatively TRBD1 (6 bases). V dropped 2 bases and J dropped 4 bases, with 6 bases sitting between them. This CDR3 spans 14 amino acids. CDR3 sequence reads: CASSLTGYNSPLHF. The CDR3 DNA sequence: TGTGCCAGCAGTTTAACAGGGTATAATTCACCCCTCCACTTT.

This clonotype occurred many times. The chain combines TRBV10-3 with TRBJ1-1; D might be TRBD1 (5 bases). The CDR3 totals 14 residues. Germline V gene sequence: CDR1 ENHRY, CDR2 SYGVKD. Trimming removed 5 bases from V and 2 bases from J, with 12 bases in between. This CDR3 reads CAISPGLINTEAFF. In DNA, the CDR3 is TGTGCCATCAGTCCGGGACTGATAAACACTGAAGCTTTCTTT.

This clonotype has only a few counts. This chain links TRBV20-1 with TRBJ2-3; 12 bases map to TRBD2. With V trimmed by 5 bases and J by 4 bases, 7 bases remained unmatched. Germline V gives CDR1 DFQATT, CDR2 SNEGSKA (reference sequence). This CDR3 comprises 15 residues. The CDR3 DNA follows: TGCAGTGCTGGGGCTAGCGGGAGGGCCGCAGATACGCAGTATTTT. It yields the protein CSAGASGRAADTQYF.

This clonotype was found many times. The J gene is TRBJ1-1, the V gene TRBV5-4; weak D call: TRBD1 (6 bases). V lost 0 bases to trimming and J lost 3 bases, with 18 bases between them. The germline gives CDR1 SGHNT, CDR2 YYREEE (reference sequence). CDR3 length: 17 residues. DNA for the CDR3: TGTGCCAGCAGCTTGGAATACTGGGGGCAGGCGGACACTGAAGCTTTCTTT. Translating it yields CASSLEYWGQADTEAFF.

The table lists this clonotype with many counts. The gene calls are TRBV12-3 or TRBV12-4 and TRBJ2-7, with 7 bases that match TRBD2. The CDR3 spans 15 residues. Trimming at V came to 1 base and at J to 2 bases, leaving 5 bases not matched to a gene. CDR3: CASSLDLAEAYEQYF. In DNA, the CDR3 is TGTGCCAGCAGTTTAGACCTAGCGGAGGCCTACGAGCAGTACTTC.